This paragraph covers one T cell receptor (beta chain) sequence. As handled by the study authors: Amplification of reference gene primers provided the estimated nucleated cell counts. TCRdb's table, derived via immunoSEQ multiplex PCR, lists solely in-frame clones and lacks some. The V and J calls and clone size were taken over from that table, and D and trimming were inferred from the DNA. The table lists roughly 75,000 clones, over 75% of them singletons. CDR1 is MDHEN, CDR2 SYDVKM, per germline. This CDR3 has 16 residues. The V segment lost 5 bases and the J segment 2 bases; nucleotides outside the gene matches: 9. This entry is derived from a study of blood T cell repertoires in COVID-19. Overall study context: Samples representing acute and convalescent COVID-19 were sourced from the United States, Italy and Spain. PBMCs, B-cell-depleted T cells, or T cells provided the cDNA or gDNA that made up the material.

The receptor comes from a human donor in a cohort sampled during active COVID-19. This chain uses TRBV28 with TRBJ2-3, with TRBD2 identical over 8 bases. Source material: peripheral blood. The CDR3: CASSIAGRGDTDTQYF. CDR3 coding DNA: TGTGCCAGCAGTATAGCGGGGCGGGGGGACACAGATACGCAGTATTTT.